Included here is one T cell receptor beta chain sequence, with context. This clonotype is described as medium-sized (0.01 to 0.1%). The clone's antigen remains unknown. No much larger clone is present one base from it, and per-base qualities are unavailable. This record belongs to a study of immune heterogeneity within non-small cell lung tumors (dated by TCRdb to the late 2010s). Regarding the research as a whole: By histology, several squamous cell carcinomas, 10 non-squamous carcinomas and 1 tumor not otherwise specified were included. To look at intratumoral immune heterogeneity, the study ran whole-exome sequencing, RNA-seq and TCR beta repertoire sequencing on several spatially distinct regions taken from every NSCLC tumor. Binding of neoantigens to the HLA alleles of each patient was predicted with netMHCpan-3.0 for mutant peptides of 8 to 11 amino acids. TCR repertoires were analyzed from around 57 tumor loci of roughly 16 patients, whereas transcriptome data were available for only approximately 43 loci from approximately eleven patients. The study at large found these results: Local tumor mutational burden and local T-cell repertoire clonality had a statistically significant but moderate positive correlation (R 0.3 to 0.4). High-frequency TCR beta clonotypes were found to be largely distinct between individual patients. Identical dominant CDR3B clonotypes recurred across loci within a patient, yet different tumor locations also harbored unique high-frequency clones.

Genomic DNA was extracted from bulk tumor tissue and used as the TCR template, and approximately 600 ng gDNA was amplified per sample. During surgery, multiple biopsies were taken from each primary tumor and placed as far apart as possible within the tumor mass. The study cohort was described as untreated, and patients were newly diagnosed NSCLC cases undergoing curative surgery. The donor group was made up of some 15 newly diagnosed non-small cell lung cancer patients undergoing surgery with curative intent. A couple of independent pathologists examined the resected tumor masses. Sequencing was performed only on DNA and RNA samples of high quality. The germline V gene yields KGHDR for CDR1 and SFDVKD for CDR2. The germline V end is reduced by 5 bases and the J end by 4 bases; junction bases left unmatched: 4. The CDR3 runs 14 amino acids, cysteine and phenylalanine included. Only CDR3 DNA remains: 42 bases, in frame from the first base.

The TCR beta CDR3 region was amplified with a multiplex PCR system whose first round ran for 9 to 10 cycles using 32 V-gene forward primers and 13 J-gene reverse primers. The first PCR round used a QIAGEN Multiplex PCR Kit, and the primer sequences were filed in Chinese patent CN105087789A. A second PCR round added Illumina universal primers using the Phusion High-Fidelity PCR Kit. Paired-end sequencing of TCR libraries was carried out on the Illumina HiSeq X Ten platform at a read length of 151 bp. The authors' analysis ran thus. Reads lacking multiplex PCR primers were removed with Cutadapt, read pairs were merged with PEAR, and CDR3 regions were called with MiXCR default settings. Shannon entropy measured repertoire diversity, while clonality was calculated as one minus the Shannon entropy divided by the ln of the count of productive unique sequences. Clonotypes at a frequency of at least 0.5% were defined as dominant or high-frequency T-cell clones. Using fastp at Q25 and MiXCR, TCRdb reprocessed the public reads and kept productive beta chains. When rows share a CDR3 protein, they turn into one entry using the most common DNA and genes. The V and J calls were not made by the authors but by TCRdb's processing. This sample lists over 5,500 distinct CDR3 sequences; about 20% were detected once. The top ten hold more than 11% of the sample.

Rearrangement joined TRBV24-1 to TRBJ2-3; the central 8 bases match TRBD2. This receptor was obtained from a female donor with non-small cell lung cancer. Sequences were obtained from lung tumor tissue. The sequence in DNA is TGTGCCACCAGTGTTAGCGGGAAATCAGATACGCAGTATTTT. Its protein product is CATSVSGKSDTQYF.